The next 26 T cell receptor beta chains were all read from a single sample in a study of T cells in Graves' hyperthyroidism and ophthalmopathy. RNA transcripts yielded amplified TCR beta CDR3 regions. TCR CDR3 underwent first-round RT-PCR with the HTBI primer set. Each CDR3 protein is one row after TCRdb ran MiXCR on the multiplex PCR reads. The sample holds approximately 640,000 distinct CDR3 sequences, around 15% seen once. Material for sequencing was blood. The receptors stem from a man aged 45-60 years with Graves' hyperthyroidism.

About this clonotype: A much larger clonotype is one base distant, so this may be a read error. This rearrangement joins TRBV29-1 to TRBJ2-1, with D uncertain. With 3 bases removed from V and 7 bases from J, the gap between germline ends came to 7 bases. In germline, CDR1 is SQVTM, CDR2 ANQGSEA. This CDR3 region has 11 residues. The CDR3 loop is CSVDWGNEQFF. CDR3 bases: TGCAGCGTTGACTGGGGAAATGAGCAGTTCTTC.

The chain joins TRBV9 to TRBJ2-2, with D perhaps matching TRBD1 or TRBD2 (6 bases each). Trimming took off 0 bases at V and 5 bases at J, with 11 bases between the two ends. The CDR3 covers 15 residues. Germline-derived CDR1 and CDR2 are SGDLS and YYNGEE. In nucleotides, the CDR3 is TGTGCCAGCAGCGTAGTCGGGGGCCGGACCGGGGAGCTGTTTTTT. Its translation is CASSVVGGRTGELFF.

The chain's CDR3 is CAWSATGASGNTIYF. The CDR3 DNA is TGTGCCTGGAGTGCTACTGGGGCATCTGGAAACACCATATATTTT. The chain carries TRBV30 and TRBJ1-3; a possible D gene is TRBD1 (5 bases). This CDR3 has 15 residues. V shed 1 base and J shed 1 base, with 11 bases lying between them. Germline CDR1 GTSNPN, CDR2 SVGIG (reference sequence).

The V call is TRBV7-2, the J call TRBJ2-7; TRBD1 matches 8 bases. V shed 2 bases and J 3 bases; nucleotides not matched to a gene: 6. CDR3 length: 15 amino acids. The germline CDR1 and CDR2 sequences are SGHTA and FQGNSA. CDR3 DNA: TGTGCCAGCAGCTTACAATCGGACAGGGTCTACGAGCAGTACTTC. Encoded protein: CASSLQSDRVYEQYF.

V and J are TRBV7-2 and TRBJ1-5, with a tentative D call TRBD1 (5 bases). V lost 1 base and J lost 5, with 12 bases in between. This CDR3 has 15 residues. Per the germline V gene, CDR1 is SGHTA and CDR2 is FQGNSA. In DNA, the CDR3 is TGTGCCAGCAGCTTAGACCGGGGGAGCGATCAGCCCCAGCATTTT. Protein: CASSLDRGSDQPQHF.

This clonotype was seen ten or more times. V and J are TRBV27 and TRBJ2-7; D possibly corresponds to TRBD2 (6 bases). The CDR3 has 14 residues. The V gene's germline CDR1 is MNHEY and CDR2 SMNVEV (reference sequence). Between the trimmed V and J ends, which lost 4 bases and 3 bases, there was a span of 13 bases. CDR3: CASSSAGFGYEQYF. The CDR3 DNA is TGTGCCAGCAGTTCGGCGGGGTTCGGCTACGAGCAGTACTTC.

This clonotype showed up many times. The chain combines TRBV27 with TRBJ2-5; 10 bases map to TRBD1. Germline loops: CDR1 MNHEY, CDR2 SMNVEV (reference sequence). Trimming at V came to 5 bases and at J to 5 bases, leaving 11 bases not matched to a gene. This CDR3 has 16 residues. The CDR3 region is CASSKGGTGVMETQYF. In nucleotides, the CDR3 is TGTGCCAGCAGTAAAGGGGGGACAGGGGTTATGGAGACCCAGTACTTC.

The V call is TRBV6-1, the J call TRBJ1-2; D remains ambiguous. The CDR3 extends over 13 amino acids. The V and J ends lost 6 bases and 3 bases respectively, with 11 bases between them. In germline, CDR1 is MNHNS, CDR2 SASEGT. The DNA for the CDR3 is TGTGCCAGCAGGGTCCGGGGTCACTATGGCTACACCTTC. The encoded protein is CASRVRGHYGYTF.

The rearrangement uses TRBV12-3 or TRBV12-4 and TRBJ1-1, with D possibly matching TRBD1 (5 bases). The V end was cut by 3 bases, the J end by 0 bases, with 14 bases between. The CDR3 covers 16 residues. The CDR3 region has the DNA TGTGCCAGCAGTTTTGTAGGGGTACTCATGAACACTGAAGCTTTCTTT. It specifies CASSFVGVLMNTEAFF.

V is TRBV28 and J is TRBJ2-1; 7 bases agree with TRBD1. V lost 4 bases and J lost 2; bases outside the gene matches: 5. Germline lookup yields CDR1 MDHEN and CDR2 SYDVKM. The CDR3 is 15 residues long. CDR3: CASSYLQGTYNEQFF. The CDR3 DNA reads TGTGCCAGCAGTTATTTACAGGGGACCTACAATGAGCAGTTCTTC.

Regarding this clonotype: This may be a read error: a much more frequent sequence differs by one nucleotide. The rearrangement links TRBV7-2 to TRBJ2-7; D uncertain. V was pared by 3 bases and J by 6 bases, with 12 bases between. Germline-derived CDR1 and CDR2 are SGHTA and FQGNSA. The CDR3 is 13 amino acids. As DNA, the CDR3 is TGTGCCAGCAGCTTCACGGCGATGACCGAGCAGTACTTC. Its translation: CASSFTAMTEQYF.

This clonotype was recorded at least ten times. This chain connects TRBV5-1 to TRBJ1-1; TRBD1 is a possible D gene (6 bases). Trimming stripped 3 bases from V and 4 bases from J, with 16 bases between. This CDR3 is 15 amino acids long. Germline V gene data show CDR1 as SGHRS and CDR2 as YFSETQ. CDR3 nucleotides: TGCGCCAGCAGCTCTTCACAGGGAGGGAGCACTGAAGCTTTCTTT. Translating it yields CASSSSQGGSTEAFF.

J is TRBJ2-1 and V is TRBV19; D not certain. The CDR3 length is 16 residues. V shed 5 bases and J shed 2 bases, with 16 bases lying between them. The V gene's germline CDR1 is LNHDA and CDR2 SQIVND (reference sequence). CDR3 nucleotide sequence: TGTGCCAGTAGTGGTGACACTTCGAGCACCTACAATGAGCAGTTCTTC. Residues: CASSGDTSSTYNEQFF.

The CDR3: CASSLTGPGGNYEQYF. As DNA, the CDR3 is TGTGCCAGCAGCTTAACAGGACCGGGAGGCAATTACGAGCAGTACTTC. The V gene is TRBV7-3, the J gene TRBJ2-7; TRBD2 agrees at 7 bases. V lost 0 bases to trimming and J lost 4 bases; unmatched junction nucleotides: 9. The V gene's germline CDR1 is SGHTA and CDR2 FQGTGA. This CDR3 has 16 residues.

The table lists this clonotype with many counts. J is TRBJ1-2 and V is TRBV28, with unresolved D. Trimming left V 6 bases short and J 2 bases short, with 19 bases between. CDR3 length: 16 residues. The V gene's germline CDR1 is MDHEN and CDR2 SYDVKM. This CDR3 is CASSPFPGRINYGYTF. The CDR3 bases are TGTGCCAGCAGCCCCTTTCCTGGGCGCATCAACTATGGCTACACCTTC.

The chain uses TRBV6-2 or TRBV6-3 and TRBJ2-5; 9 bases match TRBD1. This CDR3 region has 15 residues. Germline V lookup: CDR1 MNHEY, CDR2 SVGEGT. Trimming cost V 3 bases and J 2 bases; bases outside gene matches: 4. This chain's CDR3 is CASSYPGTGQETQYF. The CDR3 DNA reads TGTGCCAGCAGTTATCCCGGGACAGGGCAAGAGACCCAGTACTTC.

This clonotype was counted between two and nine times. J is TRBJ2-7 and V is TRBV5-1, with unresolved D. The CDR3 covers 16 residues. CDR1 SGHRS and CDR2 YFSETQ come from the germline V gene. V was pared by 1 base and J by 5 bases, with 19 bases between. DNA of the CDR3: TGCGCCAGCAGCTTGATAGGCCTTTCCGGGCTACACGAGCAGTACTTC. Translated, it gives CASSLIGLSGLHEQYF. Filled out from reference TRBV5-1 and TRBJ2-7, the complete variable domain reads KAGVTQTPRYLIKTRGQQVTLSCSPISGHRSVSWYQQTPGQGLQFLFEYFSETQRNKGNFPGRFSGRQFSNSRSEMNVSTLELGDSALYLCASSLIGLSGLHEQYFGPGTRLTVT.

The rearrangement joins TRBV20-1 to TRBJ2-7; maybe TRBD1 (6 bases). V was cut by 2 bases and J by 0 bases, with 14 bases left in between. CDR3 size: 15 residues. CDR1 is DFQATT and CDR2 is SNEGSKA in the germline V gene (reference sequence). The CDR3 spells CSARRRGISSYEQYF. CDR3 DNA sequence: TGCAGTGCTAGACGCAGGGGAATAAGCTCCTACGAGCAGTACTTC.

Many counts were recorded for this clonotype. The chain links TRBV6-6 to TRBJ2-7; 8 positions match TRBD2. The CDR3 length is 16 residues. Germline values: CDR1 MNHNY, CDR2 SVGAGI (reference sequence). V was clipped by 2 bases and J by 0 bases; unmatched bases: 6. The CDR3 protein is CASSYAGGRSSYEQYF. In nucleotides, the CDR3 is TGTGCCAGCAGTTACGCCGGCGGGAGGAGCTCCTACGAGCAGTACTTC.

The CDR3 nucleotides read TGCAGTTCCAAACTCTCCGGGACAGGGGCCAATACTATGGGCTACACCTTC. This encodes CSSKLSGTGANTMGYTF. The chain has TRBV20-1 and TRBJ1-2; TRBD1 matches at 10 bases. The CDR3 is 17 amino acids. Per germline, CDR1 DFQATT and CDR2 SNEGSKA (reference sequence). The ends lost 8 bases at V and 8 bases at J; junction bases unmatched: 23.

This clonotype turned up a few times. The rearrangement uses TRBV30 and TRBJ1-4; 7 bases map to TRBD1. Trimming took 0 bases from V and 8 from J; bases not matched to a gene: 6. There are 14 residues in the CDR3. Germline V lookup: CDR1 GTSNPN, CDR2 SVGIG (reference sequence). CDR3 DNA sequence: TGTGCCTGGAGTGTACGACAGGGAGGCGAAAAACTGTTTTTT. Amino acids: CAWSVRQGGEKLFF.

In its sample, this clonotype was seen many times. The chain joins TRBV7-2 to TRBJ1-1; the D gene is possibly TRBD1 (5 bases). The CDR3 has 12 amino acids. The V end lost 1 base, the J end lost 8 bases, and 8 bases lay between the germline ends. Looked up from germline, CDR1 is SGHTA and CDR2 is FQGNSA. CDR3 in amino acids: CASSLGQPEAFF. In nucleotides, the CDR3 is TGTGCCAGCAGCTTAGGACAGCCCGAAGCTTTCTTT.

V and J are TRBV4-3 and TRBJ2-2, with 9 bases that match TRBD1. The germline V gene has CDR1 LGHNA and CDR2 YSLEER. The CDR3 is 15 amino acids. The J segment lost 7 bases and the V segment lost 5 bases, leaving 8 bases of the junction unmatched. The CDR3 nucleotides are TGCGCCAGCAGCTATACAGGACAGGGGAGCGGGGAGCTGTTTTTT. It encodes CASSYTGQGSGELFF.

This clonotype was detected only a few times. At one of its ends the junction is not consistent with the germline gene, which may arise from a read error. The rearrangement joins TRBV7-2 to TRBJ2-2; D unresolved. CDR1 is SGHTA and CDR2 is FQGNSA in the germline V gene. The CDR3 has 18 amino acids. CDR3 nucleotide sequence: TGTGCCAGCAGCCTGTCCCGGACCCGAACCGTGAACCCCGGGGAGCTGTTTTTT. Translation gives CASSLSRTRTVNPGELFF.

V and J are TRBV30 and TRBJ1-5; 8 bases are shared with TRBD1. The CDR3 extends over 14 amino acids. Trimming took 2 bases from V and 7 from J; bases not matched to a gene: 7. The germline CDR1 and CDR2 sequences are GTSNPN and SVGIG (reference sequence). The CDR3 nucleotides are TGTGCCTGGAGTAAAGGACAGGGATTACAGCCCCAGCATTTT. Translated, it gives CAWSKGQGLQPQHF.

The rearrangement links TRBV24-1 to TRBJ2-1; 7 bases are a match to TRBD1. Trimming at V came to 9 bases and at J to 4 bases, leaving 5 bases not matched to a gene. This CDR3 is built from 13 residues. Germline lookup yields CDR1 KGHDR and CDR2 SFDVKD. The CDR3 nucleotides are TGTGCCACCGGGGACAGTACTTACAATGAGCAGTTCTTC. Protein: CATGDSTYNEQFF.